This is a list of T cell receptor beta chains from one sample in a study of blood T cell repertoires in COVID-19. Clones were sequenced by immunoSEQ multiplex PCR, and TCRdb holds only the in-frame ones, with some missing. The sample yields 130,000 to 150,000 clones, approximately 83% seen once. Material: peripheral blood. The origin of the receptors is a woman older than 75 with acute or convalescent COVID-19. Both conserved end residues are trimmed from each CDR3.

J gene | CDR3 length | V gene | CDR3 protein
TRBJ1-1 | 12 | TRBV19 | ASQDGQINTEAF
TRBJ1-1 | 13 | TRBV6-5 | ASSPDRESRTEAF
TRBJ1-1 | 13 | TRBV7-3 | ASSKQGARNTEAF
TRBJ2-5 | 14 | TRBV5-1 | ASSVRLDRAGETQY
TRBJ1-4 | 14 | TRBV5-4 | ASSVGDSRTNEKLF
TRBJ2-2 | 14 | TRBV7-6 | ASSLESRTNTGELF
TRBJ1-1 | 12 | TRBV7-9 | ASSPDTMNTEAF
TRBJ1-2 | 12 | TRBV5-6 | ASSLVGRGYGYT
TRBJ2-5 | 12 | TRBV5-1 | ASSSRTSMETQY
TRBJ1-1 | 10 | TRBV5-6 | ASSLERSEAF
TRBJ1-5 | 11 | TRBV2 | ASMGQGGQPQH
TRBJ1-4 | 14 | TRBV7-6 | ASSRRSGETNEKLF
TRBJ2-1 | 14 | TRBV7-6 | ASSLSVREGAGEQF
TRBJ1-3 | 14 | TRBV5-1 | ASSLAGQNSGNTIY
TRBJ2-7 | 14 | TRBV9 | ASSVDRGQGAGEQY
TRBJ1-4 | 13 | TRBV29-1 | SVQGTGTRFEKLF
TRBJ2-5 | 11 | TRBV15 | ATSLSYQETQY
TRBJ1-5 | 17 | TRBV5-1 | ASSLGTGGVGVSNQPQH
TRBJ2-7 | 13 | TRBV5-1 | ASSPQGQRIYEQY
TRBJ1-2 | 11 | TRBV12-3/TRBV12-4 | ASSQDRDYGYT
TRBJ1-1 | 11 | TRBV12-3/TRBV12-4 | ASSLGGGTEAF
TRBJ1-1 | 8 | TRBV11-2 | ASSFRGAF
TRBJ2-7 | 12 | TRBV3-1/TRBV3-2 | ASSRPLEGPEQY
TRBJ1-1 | 13 | TRBV5-1 | ASSDITGLNTEAF
TRBJ2-7 | 12 | TRBV19 | ASSTTGGRREQY
TRBJ2-1 | 14 | TRBV24-1 | ATSDRTSSSYNEQF
TRBJ2-7 | 12 | TRBV4-2 | ASRGSGGRYEQY
TRBJ1-1 | 11 | TRBV7-3 | ASSRNLNTEAF
TRBJ1-6 | 12 | TRBV5-1 | ASSLGEANSPLH
TRBJ2-1 | 14 | TRBV19 | ASSFNRDMWFDEQF
TRBJ2-5 | 9 | TRBV20-1 | SARISAAQY
TRBJ1-2 | 12 | TRBV4-3 | ASSQKTGSFGYT
TRBJ2-2 | 13 | TRBV6-5 | ASRPQGANTGELF
TRBJ1-5 | 13 | TRBV13 | ASSIGTGENQPQH
TRBJ1-1 | 15 | TRBV7-3 | ASSLNRPGTGNTEAF
TRBJ2-1 | 12 | TRBV27 | ASRDRGVHNEQF
TRBJ1-1 | 12 | TRBV19 | ASRGARTGLEAF
TRBJ1-5 | 16 | TRBV21-1 | ASSNHGQGEGRNQPQH
TRBJ2-2 | 16 | TRBV4-1 | ASSQAILGRSNTGELF
TRBJ1-2 | 11 | TRBV19 | ASSIDRNYGYT